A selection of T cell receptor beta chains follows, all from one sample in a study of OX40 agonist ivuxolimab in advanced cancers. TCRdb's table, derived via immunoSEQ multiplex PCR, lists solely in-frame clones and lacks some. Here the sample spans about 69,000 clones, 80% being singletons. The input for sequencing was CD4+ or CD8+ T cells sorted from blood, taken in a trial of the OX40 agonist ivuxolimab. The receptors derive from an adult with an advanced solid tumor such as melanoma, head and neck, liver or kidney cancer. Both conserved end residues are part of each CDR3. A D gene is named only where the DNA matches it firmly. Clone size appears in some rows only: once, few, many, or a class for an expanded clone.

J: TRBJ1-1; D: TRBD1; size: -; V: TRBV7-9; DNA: TGTGCCAGCAGCCCACAGGGGACCATGAACACTGAAGCTTTCTTT; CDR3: CASSPQGTMNTEAFF
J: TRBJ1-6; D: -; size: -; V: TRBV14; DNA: TGTGCCAGCAGCCAAGCCCAGGGATGGAGGGATAATTCACCCCTCCACTTT; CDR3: CASSQAQGWRDNSPLHF
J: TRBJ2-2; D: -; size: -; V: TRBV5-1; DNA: TGCGCCAGCAGCTTGGCCGGGGGGCACGGCACCGGGGAGCTGTTTTTT; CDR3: CASSLAGGHGTGELFF
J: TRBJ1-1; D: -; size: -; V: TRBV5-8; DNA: TGTGCCAGCAGCTGGGGCGGCGGGAACACTGAAGCTTTCTTT; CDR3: CASSWGGGNTEAFF
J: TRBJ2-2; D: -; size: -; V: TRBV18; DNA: TGTGCCAGCTCACCAAGGATTGGGGGGCTAGCTGCGAACACCGGGGAGCTGTTTTTT; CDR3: CASSPRIGGLAANTGELFF
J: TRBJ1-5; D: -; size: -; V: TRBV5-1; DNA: TGCGCCAGCAGCCCGGACGGTAGCAATCAGCCCCAGCATTTT; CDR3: CASSPDGSNQPQHF
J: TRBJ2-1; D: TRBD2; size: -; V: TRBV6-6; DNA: TGTGCCGCCGGGACTAGCGGGAGTGGCTCCTACAATGAGCAGTTCTTC; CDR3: CAAGTSGSGSYNEQFF
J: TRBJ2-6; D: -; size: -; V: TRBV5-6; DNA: TGTGCCAGCAGCTTGGCAGGGTCTGGGGCCAACGTCCTGACTTTC; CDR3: CASSLAGSGANVLTF
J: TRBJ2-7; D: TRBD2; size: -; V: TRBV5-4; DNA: TGTGCCAGCAGCCAAAGCGGGGCCCACTACGAGCAGTACTTC; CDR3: CASSQSGAHYEQYF
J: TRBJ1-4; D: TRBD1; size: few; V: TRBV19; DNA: TGTGCCAGTAATGCCGGGACAGGGTTCGGAGGTTGGGAAAAACTGTTTTTT; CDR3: CASNAGTGFGGWEKLFF
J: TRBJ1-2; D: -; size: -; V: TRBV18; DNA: TGTGCCAGCTCACCACAGGAAGGCTATGGCTACACCTTC; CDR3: CASSPQEGYGYTF
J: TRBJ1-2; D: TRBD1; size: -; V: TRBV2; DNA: TGTGCCAGCTTCCGACAGGGAGGTTGGGGCTACACCTTC; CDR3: CASFRQGGWGYTF
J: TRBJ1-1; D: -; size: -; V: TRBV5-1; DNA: TGCGCCAGCAGCTTCGGGACACTGGGAACTGAAGCTTTCTTT; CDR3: CASSFGTLGTEAFF
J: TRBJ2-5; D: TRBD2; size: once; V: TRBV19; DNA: TGTGCCAGTAGCACCCCGACTAGCGGGAAGGAGACCCAGTACTTC; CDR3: CASSTPTSGKETQYF
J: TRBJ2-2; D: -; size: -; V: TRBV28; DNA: TGTGCCAGCAGTTTCCAGTCCCGTCGGGGTACAAACACCGGGGAGCTGTTTTTT; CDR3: CASSFQSRRGTNTGELFF
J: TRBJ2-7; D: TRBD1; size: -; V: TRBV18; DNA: TGTGCCAGCTCAAACAGGGGGCCTCCCTACGAGCAGTACTTC; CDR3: CASSNRGPPYEQYF
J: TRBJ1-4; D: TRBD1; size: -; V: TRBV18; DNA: TGTGCCAGCTCACCCGTACAGGGGTTGGGAAATGAAAAACTGTTTTTT; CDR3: CASSPVQGLGNEKLFF
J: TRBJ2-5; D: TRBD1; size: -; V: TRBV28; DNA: TGTGCCAGCAGTACAAAACAGGGGAAAGAGACCCAGTACTTC; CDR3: CASSTKQGKETQYF
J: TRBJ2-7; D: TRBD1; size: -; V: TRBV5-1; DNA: TGCGCCAGCAGCCCCGGCTTGACAGGGTCCTACGAGCAGTACTTC; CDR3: CASSPGLTGSYEQYF
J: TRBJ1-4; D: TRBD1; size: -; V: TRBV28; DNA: TGTGCCAGCAGTTCGGACAGGGTAAATGAAAAACTGTTTTTT; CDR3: CASSSDRVNEKLFF
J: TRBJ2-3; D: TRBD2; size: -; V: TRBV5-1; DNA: TGCGCCAGCAGACTAGCGGGAGGGCCGACAGATACGCAGTATTTT; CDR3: CASRLAGGPTDTQYF
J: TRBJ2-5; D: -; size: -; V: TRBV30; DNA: TGTGCCTGGAGCAAAGCCCTCCAAGAGACCCAGTACTTC; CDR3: CAWSKALQETQYF
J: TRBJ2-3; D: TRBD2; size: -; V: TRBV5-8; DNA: TGTGCCAGCAGCTTGGGAGGGAGGGCCGTAGATACGCAGTATTTT; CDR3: CASSLGGRAVDTQYF
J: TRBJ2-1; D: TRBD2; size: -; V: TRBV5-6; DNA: TGTGCCAGCAGCCGGACGGGGGGGCCCTACAATGAGCAGTTCTTC; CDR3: CASSRTGGPYNEQFF
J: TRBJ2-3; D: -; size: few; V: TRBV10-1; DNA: TGCGCCAGCAGTGAGTCTGGTAGCTCGAAGTATTTT; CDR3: CASSESGSSKYF
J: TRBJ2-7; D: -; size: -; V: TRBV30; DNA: TGTGCCTGGAGGGCCGATAGCTCCTACGAGCAGTACTTC; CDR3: CAWRADSSYEQYF
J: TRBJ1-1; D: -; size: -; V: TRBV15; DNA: TGTGCCACCAGCAGAGATCAGAAAGGGGGATTTACTGAAGCTTTCTTT; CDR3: CATSRDQKGGFTEAFF
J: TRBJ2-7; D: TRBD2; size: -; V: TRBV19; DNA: TGTGCCAGTAGTATAGACGGGGGGGCGGAAACCTACGAGCAGTACTTC; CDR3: CASSIDGGAETYEQYF
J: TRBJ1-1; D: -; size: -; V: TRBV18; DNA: TGTGCCAGCTCACCGATCTTCCGGGGGTCGAACACTGAAGCTTTCTTT; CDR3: CASSPIFRGSNTEAFF
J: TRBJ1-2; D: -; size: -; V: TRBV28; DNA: TGTGCCAGCAGTTTGGGGGGGTCGTCATTAATCTATGGCTACACCTTC; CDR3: CASSLGGSSLIYGYTF
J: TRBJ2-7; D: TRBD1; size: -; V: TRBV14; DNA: TGTGCCAGCAGCCAAGGGGGGACAGGGAGAACTAACGAGCAGTACTTC; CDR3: CASSQGGTGRTNEQYF